Following are 26 T cell receptor beta chains from one sample sequenced in a study of T cell repertoires in cytomegalovirus infection. Using its own MiXCR run on the reads, TCRdb lists one record per CDR3 protein. Among some 310,000 distinct CDR3 sequences listed, roughly 25% were seen once. No antigen has been identified for these receptors. This sample comprised cultured PBMCs, obtained from culture after CMV antigen stimulation. Source of these receptors: a human donor in good health (CMV status not recorded). Some clones in this sample may be carry-over from other donors' samples.

The chain uses TRBV7-2 and TRBJ1-2; TRBD1 agrees at 7 bases. The V gene's germline CDR1 is SGHTA and CDR2 FQGNSA. This CDR3 spans 13 amino acids. The ends lost 5 bases at V and 4 bases at J; junction bases unmatched: 4. Here the CDR3 reads CASSAGQAYGYTF. CDR3 DNA: TGTGCCAGCAGCGCAGGACAGGCCTATGGCTACACCTTC.

The count of this clonotype is one. The chain couples TRBV2 to TRBJ2-1, with TRBD2 matching over 8 bases. Germline CDR1 and CDR2: SNHLY and FYNNEI. The CDR3 extends over 16 amino acids. The V and J ends lost 2 bases and 1 base, in that order; junction bases with no gene match: 4. In nucleotides, the CDR3 is TGTGCCAGCAGTGAATCGGCGGGAGGATCCTACAATGAGCAGTTCTTC. Its translation: CASSESAGGSYNEQFF.

This clonotype was observed many times. The rearrangement links TRBV7-2 to TRBJ1-5; D is possibly TRBD1 (5 bases). The CDR3 contains 14 residues. The V and J ends lost 6 bases and 3 bases respectively, with 12 bases between them. In germline, CDR1 is SGHTA, CDR2 FQGNSA. CDR3 sequence reads: CASSPQVTNQPQHF. The CDR3 DNA is TGTGCCAGCAGTCCACAGGTGACCAATCAGCCCCAGCATTTT.

The table lists this clonotype with a few counts. The chain joins TRBV28 to TRBJ2-1; D is undetermined. V dropped 3 bases and J dropped 8 bases, with 8 bases sitting between them. Germline CDR1 reads MDHEN; CDR2 reads SYDVKM. This CDR3 region has 12 residues. CDR3 sequence: CASSFRLDEQFF. In DNA, the CDR3 is TGTGCCAGCAGTTTCCGTCTGGATGAGCAGTTCTTC.

This clonotype has ten or more counts. The chain employs TRBV19 and TRBJ1-3; 11 nucleotides line up with TRBD1. Germline CDR1 reads LNHDA; CDR2 reads SQIVND (reference sequence). Germline trimming cut 6 bases from V and 3 bases from J; bases unmatched to any gene: 4. The CDR3 runs 15 residues. CDR3 protein: CASSSGTGGGNTIYF. The CDR3 DNA reads TGTGCCAGTAGCTCCGGGACAGGGGGTGGAAACACCATATATTTT.

This clonotype was seen ten or more times. The chain carries TRBV5-1 and TRBJ1-1, with 8 nucleotides matching TRBD1. The junction had 6 bases not matched to a gene; V was cut back by 4 bases and J by 1 base. The CDR3 spans 15 residues. CDR1 and CDR2 (germline): SGHRS, YFSETQ. Here the CDR3 DNA reads TGCGCCAGCAGCCTATACGGGACAGGGAACACTGAAGCTTTCTTT. Translating gives CASSLYGTGNTEAFF. The variable domain in full, with the rest retrieved from reference TRBV5-1 and TRBJ1-1, is KAGVTQTPRYLIKTRGQQVTLSCSPISGHRSVSWYQQTPGQGLQFLFEYFSETQRNKGNFPGRFSGRQFSNSRSEMNVSTLELGDSALYLCASSLYGTGNTEAFFGQGTRLTVV.

V and J are TRBV11-3 and TRBJ2-4; D may correspond to TRBD1 or TRBD2 (5 bases each). CDR3 size: 15 residues. The V gene lost 4 bases and the J gene lost 1 base, with 11 bases spanning the gap. Germline CDR1 SGHNT, CDR2 YENEEA. CDR3 sequence (DNA): TGTGCCAGCAGCTCCCTATGGGGGGCCAAAAACATTCAGTACTTC. Encoded protein: CASSSLWGAKNIQYF.

This clonotype came up many times. CDR3 sequence (DNA): TGTGCCAGCAGCTTAGTCCCGGGGGTGAACTATGGCTACACCTTC. Translated: CASSLVPGVNYGYTF. The genes are TRBV7-2 and TRBJ1-2; TRBD1 might be the D (5 bases). This CDR3 region has 15 residues. Trimming removed 1 base at V and 2 bases at J, with 11 bases between. CDR1 is SGHTA, CDR2 FQGNSA, per germline.

This clonotype has a handful of counts. The chain has TRBV5-4 and TRBJ1-4, with TRBD1 matching over 8 bases. V dropped 2 bases and J dropped 5; count of bases not matched to a gene: 8. The CDR3 is made up of 16 amino acids. Germline loops: CDR1 SGHNT, CDR2 YYREEE (reference sequence). The CDR3 loop reads CASSFKSGTGNEKLFF. The CDR3 nucleotides are TGTGCCAGCAGCTTCAAATCCGGGACAGGAAATGAAAAACTGTTTTTT.

The sample holds a few counts of this clonotype. J is TRBJ2-7 and V is TRBV6-2 or TRBV6-3, with 11 bases that match TRBD1. Germline V CDR1 and CDR2: MNHEY, SVGEGT. The ends lost 7 bases at V and 8 bases at J; junction bases unmatched: 7. This CDR3 is 13 amino acids long. The CDR3 coding sequence is TGTGCCAGCACCGGGACAGGGGGAGGACAGCAGTACGTC. Protein product: CASTGTGGGQQYV.

This clonotype was counted between two and nine times. This rearrangement joins TRBV7-9 to TRBJ1-4, with D possibly TRBD1 on 5 matching bases. The CDR3 runs to 14 residues. V was pared by 6 bases and J by 5 bases, with 13 bases between. In germline, CDR1 is SEHNR, CDR2 FQNEAQ (reference sequence). The CDR3 spells CASRSTQGNEKLFF. CDR3 sequence (DNA): TGTGCCAGCAGATCAACGCAGGGCAATGAAAAACTGTTTTTT. Together with reference TRBV7-9 and TRBJ1-4, the CDR3 gives the full variable domain: DTGVSQNPRHKITKRGQNVTFRCDPISEHNRLYWYRQTLGQGPEFLTYFQNEAQLEKSRLLSDRFSAERPKGSFSTLEIQRTEQGDSAMYLCASRSTQGNEKLFFGSGTQLSVL.

The chain has TRBV11-2 and TRBJ2-5; D unclear. Germline values: CDR1 SGHAT, CDR2 FQNNGV. With 0 bases removed from V and 0 bases from J, the gap between germline ends came to 8 bases. This CDR3 has 15 amino acids. In nucleotides, the CDR3 is TGTGCCAGCAGCTTAGATCTCAAACACCAAGAGACCCAGTACTTC. Translated: CASSLDLKHQETQYF.

The V call is TRBV5-4, the J call TRBJ2-7; 9 bases agree with TRBD2. Trimming removed 0 bases from V and 6 bases from J; junction bases left unmatched: 4. The germline gives CDR1 SGHNT, CDR2 YYREEE (reference sequence). The CDR3 is 14 residues long. CDR3 region: CASSLGGLAFEQYV. As DNA, the CDR3 is TGTGCCAGCAGCTTGGGCGGACTAGCGTTCGAGCAGTACGTC.

This clonotype appeared many times. V usage is TRBV7-2 and J usage is TRBJ1-1; no reliable D call. The germline V gene encodes CDR1 SGHTA and CDR2 FQGNSA. The CDR3 has 13 amino acids. Between the trimmed V and J ends, which lost 0 bases and 7 bases, there was a span of 9 bases. DNA for the CDR3: TGTGCCAGCAGCTTAGCCTCCCAGGATGAAGCTTTCTTT. Its protein product is CASSLASQDEAFF. Full variable domain (rest looked up from reference TRBV7-2 and TRBJ1-1): GAGVSQSPSNKVTEKGKDVELRCDPISGHTALYWYRQSLGQGLEFLIYFQGNSAPDKSGLPSDRFSAERTGGSVSTLTIQRTQQEDSAVYLCASSLASQDEAFFGQGTRLTVV.

This clonotype was recorded many times. V usage is TRBV7-2 and J usage is TRBJ2-5; possibly TRBD1 for D (6 bases). Germline CDR1 SGHTA, CDR2 FQGNSA. The CDR3 loop spans 13 amino acids. V gave up 3 bases and J gave up 6 bases, with 11 bases separating them. CDR3: CASSFRDKQTQYF. In nucleotides, the CDR3 is TGTGCCAGCAGCTTTAGGGACAAACAGACCCAGTACTTC.

The J gene is TRBJ2-2, the V gene TRBV6-6; D is perhaps TRBD2 (7 bases). The CDR3 extends over 15 amino acids. The V end lost 8 bases, the J end lost 2 bases, and 15 bases lay between the germline ends. Germline V gene data show CDR1 as MNHNY and CDR2 as SVGAGI (reference sequence). The CDR3 region is CASGGGSSNTGELFF. The CDR3 bases are TGTGCCAGCGGGGGGGGCAGCTCCAACACCGGGGAGCTGTTTTTT.

The chain employs TRBV12-3 or TRBV12-4 and TRBJ2-1, with a tentative D call TRBD2 (6 bases). The CDR3 runs 12 residues. Trimming stripped 6 bases from V and 12 bases from J, with 15 bases between. CDR3 in DNA: TGTGCCAGCAGCAACTCGGGGAGGTGGCAGTTCTTC. Translating gives CASSNSGRWQFF.

This sequence joins TRBV20-1 and TRBJ1-6; D uncertain. The length of the CDR3 is 18 residues. Germline V CDR1 and CDR2: DFQATT, SNEGSKA (reference sequence). Deletions cut 5 bases from V and 7 bases from J, with 27 bases between. The chain's CDR3 is CSAESGNDLPPLNSPLHF. The CDR3 bases are TGCAGTGCTGAATCCGGGAACGATCTCCCGCCTTTGAATTCACCCCTCCACTTT.

This clonotype was counted between two and nine times. The chain joins TRBV10-3 to TRBJ1-2; 8 positions agree with TRBD1. Unmatched junction bases numbered 11, after V lost 6 bases and J lost 8 bases. Germline values: CDR1 ENHRY, CDR2 SYGVKD. This CDR3 spans 14 amino acids. The CDR3 DNA follows: TGTGCCATCAGAGGAGACAGGGGAGGAGGCGGCTACACCTTC. Translated: CAIRGDRGGGGYTF.

The chain couples TRBV29-1 to TRBJ2-3; D gene unclear. The V gene lost 3 bases and the J gene lost 1 base, with 8 bases spanning the gap. The CDR3 totals 13 residues. Germline loops: CDR1 SQVTM, CDR2 ANQGSEA. The CDR3 region has the DNA TGCAGCGTTGATTCTGGGGGCACAGATACGCAGTATTTT. It translates to CSVDSGGTDTQYF.

This clonotype appeared a few times. This chain connects TRBV6-2 or TRBV6-3 to TRBJ2-1, with D unresolved. The V and J ends lost 7 bases and 2 bases respectively, with 18 bases between them. The germline V gene encodes CDR1 MNHEY and CDR2 SVGEGT. This CDR3 contains 16 residues. The CDR3 here is CASNIRGDRTYNEQFF. CDR3 nucleotides: TGTGCCAGCAACATTCGAGGAGACCGTACCTACAATGAGCAGTTCTTC.

This clonotype showed up many times. This rearrangement joins TRBV7-2 to TRBJ2-1; 10 positions match TRBD2. The germline CDR1 and CDR2 sequences are SGHTA and FQGNSA. The V gene end was trimmed by 1 base and the J gene end by 9 bases; junction bases not matched to a gene: 3. The CDR3 consists of 14 residues. CDR3 bases: TGTGCCAGCAGCTTAGGGACTAGCGGACTTGAGCAGTTCTTC. As protein: CASSLGTSGLEQFF.

This clonotype appeared many times. The rearrangement joins TRBV6-4 to TRBJ2-6; weak D call: TRBD2 (5 bases). The CDR3 is 15 residues long. From germline, CDR1 is MRHNA and CDR2 SNTAGT. Between the trimmed V and J ends, which lost 3 bases and 3 bases, there was a span of 9 bases. The CDR3 nucleotides are TGTGCCAGCAGTGAAGAGGGCGGTGGGGCCAACGTCCTGACTTTC. Amino acid sequence: CASSEEGGGANVLTF.

CDR3: CASRGSSNTGELFF. As DNA, the CDR3 is TGTGCCAGCCGCGGATCAAGTAACACCGGGGAGCTGTTTTTT. V and J are TRBV25-1 and TRBJ2-2; D uncertain. The germline CDR1 and CDR2 sequences are MGHDK and SYGVNS. V lost 8 bases and J 2 bases, leaving 12 bases between the germline ends. This CDR3 region has 14 residues.

This sequence joins TRBV20-1 and TRBJ2-1, with D unresolved. The V end was cut by 0 bases, the J end by 6 bases, with 15 bases between. Germline CDR1 and CDR2: DFQATT and SNEGSKA (reference sequence). The CDR3 consists of 15 residues. CDR3 DNA sequence: TGCAGTGCTAGAGACTGGGTACTCCCTGGCAATGAGCAGTTCTTC. Encoded protein: CSARDWVLPGNEQFF.

The rearrangement links TRBV4-1 to TRBJ2-5; 9 nucleotides agree with TRBD2. Unmatched junction bases numbered 8, after V lost 5 bases and J lost 7 bases. The germline V gene encodes CDR1 MGHRA and CDR2 YSYEKL. The CDR3 loop spans 14 amino acids. The CDR3 nucleotides are TGCGCCAGCAGCGGGGCTAGCGGGAAAATGACCCAGTACTTC. Its translation is CASSGASGKMTQYF.